Below are 11 T cell receptor beta chains sequenced from a single sample in a study of blood T cell repertoires in COVID-19. Data came from immunoSEQ multiplex PCR; TCRdb stores just in-frame clones and leaves some out. Altogether a few hundred thousand clones are present, around 90% being singletons, with the ten largest covering 0.94%. Sequencing was carried out using peripheral blood. The receptor source for this set is a woman aged 40 to 55 who had recovered from COVID-19.

V usage is TRBV7-9 and J usage is TRBJ2-1; D is unclear. Germline V gives CDR1 SEHNR, CDR2 FQNEAQ (reference sequence). The CDR3 covers 14 residues. V gave up 5 bases and J gave up 5 bases, with 13 bases separating them. The CDR3 DNA is TGTGCCAGCAGCCCCCGCGGTTGGAACAATGAGCAGTTCTTC. Amino acid sequence: CASSPRGWNNEQFF. The whole variable domain, filled in from reference TRBV7-9 and TRBJ2-1, reads DTGVSQNPRHKITKRGQNVTFRCDPISEHNRLYWYRQTLGQGPEFLTYFQNEAQLEKSRLLSDRFSAERPKGSFSTLEIQRTEQGDSAMYLCASSPRGWNNEQFFGPGTRLTVL.

The chain combines TRBV19 with TRBJ1-4; a possible D gene is TRBD1 (6 bases). Germline V gene data show CDR1 as LNHDA and CDR2 as SQIVND (reference sequence). Trimming removed 9 bases from V and 4 bases from J, with 18 bases in between. CDR3 length: 15 amino acids. The CDR3 loop is CASKVGGSNNEKLFF. In nucleotides, the CDR3 is TGTGCCAGCAAAGTAGGGGGATCGAATAATGAAAAACTGTTTTTT.

This chain uses TRBV30 with TRBJ2-7, with TRBD2 as a possible D gene (5 bases). Trimming removed 4 bases at V and 1 base at J, with 5 bases between. The CDR3 runs 11 residues. From germline, CDR1 is GTSNPN and CDR2 SVGIG (reference sequence). The chain's CDR3 is CAWTGSYEQYF. As DNA, the CDR3 is TGTGCCTGGACGGGATCCTACGAGCAGTACTTC.

V and J are TRBV6-6 and TRBJ2-6; D not resolved. Deletions cut 6 bases from V and 0 bases from J, with 6 bases between. CDR3 length equals 14 residues. CDR1 and CDR2 from the germline V gene are MNHNY and SVGAGI (reference sequence). CDR3 amino acids: CASSLSSGANVLTF. The CDR3 coding sequence is TGTGCCAGCAGCCTCAGCTCTGGGGCCAACGTCCTGACTTTC.

The rearrangement joins TRBV4-2 to TRBJ2-1, with 13 nucleotides matching TRBD2. Germline V gives CDR1 LGHNA, CDR2 YNFKEQ. The J segment lost 5 bases and the V segment lost 4 bases, leaving 2 bases of the junction unmatched. This CDR3 contains 15 residues. CDR3 region: CASSLGLAGNNEQFF. The CDR3 DNA reads TGTGCCAGCAGCCTGGGACTAGCGGGGAACAATGAGCAGTTCTTC.

The chain links TRBV4-2 to TRBJ1-3, with unresolved D. This CDR3 region has 15 residues. Germline V gives CDR1 LGHNA, CDR2 YNFKEQ. Trimming took off 1 base at V and 3 bases at J, with 10 bases between the two ends. CDR3 bases: TGTGCCAGCAGCCAAGTCCAGCGGCATGGAAACACCATATATTTT. This sequence encodes CASSQVQRHGNTIYF.

The chain combines TRBV11-2 with TRBJ2-3; 8 bases match TRBD2. The CDR3 sequence is 16 residues long. Trimming removed 3 bases from V and 4 bases from J; junction bases left unmatched: 9. Germline lookup yields CDR1 SGHAT and CDR2 FQNNGV. CDR3 sequence reads: CASSFLSGSMADTQYF. The DNA for the CDR3 is TGTGCCAGCAGCTTCCTGAGCGGGAGCATGGCAGATACGCAGTATTTT.

The chain links TRBV7-9 to TRBJ2-7, with D maybe TRBD2 (7 bases). Trimming left V 6 bases short and J 3 bases short, with 12 bases between. Germline assignment: CDR1 SEHNR and CDR2 FQNEAQ (reference sequence). This CDR3 has 13 residues. The CDR3 nucleotides read TGTGCCAGCAGGAGGGGGGGCTTCTACGAGCAGTACTTC. Translated: CASRRGGFYEQYF.

This rearrangement joins TRBV2 to TRBJ2-5; maybe TRBD2 (5 bases). Trimming stripped 3 bases from V and 2 bases from J, with 10 bases between. CDR1 and CDR2 from the germline V gene are SNHLY and FYNNEI. The CDR3 is 14 residues long. This CDR3 is CASSDRTGQETQYF. The CDR3 bases are TGTGCCAGCAGTGATCGGACGGGACAAGAGACCCAGTACTTC. The variable domain in full, completed from reference TRBV2 and TRBJ2-5, reads EPEVTQTPSHQVTQMGQEVILRCVPISNHLYFYWYRQILGQKVEFLVSFYNNEISEKSEIFDDQFSVERPDGSNFTLKIRSTKLEDSAMYFCASSDRTGQETQYFGPGTRLLVL.

The gene calls are TRBV2 and TRBJ2-5; 7 bases agree with TRBD1. The CDR3 sequence is 12 residues long. Germline V gene data show CDR1 as SNHLY and CDR2 as FYNNEI. The V gene end was trimmed by 10 bases and the J gene end by 5 bases; junction bases not matched to a gene: 7. CDR3 protein: CATIGDSETQYF. In DNA, the CDR3 is TGTGCCACCATTGGGGACAGCGAGACCCAGTACTTC.

This rearrangement joins TRBV4-2 to TRBJ1-4, with 7 bases fitting TRBD1. Germline V gives CDR1 LGHNA, CDR2 YNFKEQ. Trimming at V came to 0 bases and at J to 8 bases, leaving 3 bases not matched to a gene. The CDR3 is 14 residues long. The CDR3 is CASSQDRGREKLFF. Here the CDR3 DNA reads TGTGCCAGCAGCCAAGACAGGGGGAGGGAAAAACTGTTTTTT.